This T cell receptor (beta chain) derives from a study of shared clonotypes between healthy human individuals. Study-level results: The represented genetic and exposure-history diversity was limited by the small number of donors. Among donors, clonotype sharing was expected to be affected by sequencing depth.

The material for each subset, its genomic DNA, was split evenly across several immunoSEQ plates. Per the study methods: Junction-only sequences without quality scores came from ImmunoSEQ, so filtering differed. The data were produced by immunoSEQ multiplex PCR, yet TCRdb's version contains in-frame clones alone and is incomplete. That table furnishes V, J and clone size, whereas the DNA furnished D and trimming. The sample lists about half a million clones; 65% to 80% were seen once. Trimming took 2 bases from V and 9 from J, leaving 16 bases between them. This CDR3 region has 14 residues. The germline gives CDR1 MNHEY, CDR2 SMNVEV (reference sequence). This clone was counted a few times. What it recognizes is unknown.

The clonotype originates from a woman aged 35 to 49 in good health. Some clones in this sample may be carry-over from other donors' samples. The chain combines TRBV27 with TRBJ1-2; TRBD1 is a possible D gene (5 bases). The sequenced sample consisted of PBMCs. The CDR3 spells CASSLTGTHDSYTF. In DNA form, the CDR3 reads TGTGCCAGCAGTTTAACCGGGACCCACGACAGCTACACCTTC.